This T cell receptor beta chain was identified in a study of T cells in Graves' hyperthyroidism and ophthalmopathy. Amplification of TCR beta CDR3 regions used RNA as the template. A first-round RT-PCR of the TCR CDR3 used the HTBI primer set. In TCRdb, the multiplex PCR reads were re-called with MiXCR into one record per CDR3 protein. The sample lists roughly 720,000 distinct CDR3 sequences, approximately 15% occurring once. With a duration under 2 months, the hyperthyroidism was newly diagnosed in patients aged 18 to 65. Trimming took 1 base from V and 3 from J; bases not matched to a gene: 6. The CDR3 totals 15 residues. Germline lookup yields CDR1 SGHRS and CDR2 YFSETQ.

Specimen: blood. This clonotype originated in a man aged 45 to 65 with Graves' hyperthyroidism. This chain uses TRBV5-1 with TRBJ2-7; 8 bases agree with TRBD1. CDR3 sequence reads: CASSLRVTGVYEQYF. Written as DNA, the CDR3 is TGCGCCAGCAGCTTGCGGGTGACAGGGGTCTACGAGCAGTACTTC.